The 22 T cell receptor beta chains listed next were all sequenced from one sample in a study of OX40 agonist ivuxolimab in advanced cancers. The library was built by means of the immunoSEQ multiplex PCR assay. TCRdb re-hosts the immuneACCESS table, in-frame sequences only. Its copies lack some clones; in the studies checked, an unresolved V gene accounts for under half of them, and the cause for the rest is not known. This sample holds 37,000 or so clones; around four fifths were observed only once. The top ten clonotypes cover under 25% of the sample. Material: CD4+ or CD8+ T cells sorted from blood, obtained in a trial of the OX40 agonist ivuxolimab. The receptors come from an adult with an advanced solid tumor such as melanoma, head and neck, liver or kidney cancer.

The chain has TRBV6-1 and TRBJ2-3; perhaps TRBD2 as D (5 bases). Germline V gives CDR1 MNHNS, CDR2 SASEGT. The CDR3 loop spans 15 amino acids. V was clipped by 2 bases and J by 1 base, with 10 bases between them. The CDR3: CASSEKRPRTDTQYF. The CDR3 DNA is TGTGCCAGCAGTGAAAAGCGGCCCCGCACAGATACGCAGTATTTT.

The genes are TRBV10-3 and TRBJ2-7; 9 bases match TRBD1. Germline V gene sequence: CDR1 ENHRY, CDR2 SYGVKD. After removal of 10 bases from V and 1 base from J, the junction contained 8 bases not matched to a gene. This CDR3 has 14 amino acids. The CDR3 DNA reads as TGTGCCAGTAGGTCCGGGACAGGGTCCTACGAGCAGTACTTC. It translates to CASRSGTGSYEQYF.

The rearrangement links TRBV11-3 to TRBJ1-1; D unclear. This CDR3 has 13 amino acids. The V end lost 0 bases, the J end lost 4 bases, and 6 bases lay between the germline ends. In germline, CDR1 is SGHNT, CDR2 YENEEA. The CDR3 DNA is TGTGCCAGCAGCTTAGATAGGAGCACTGAAGCTTTCTTT. Residues: CASSLDRSTEAFF.

The rearrangement links TRBV7-9 to TRBJ1-2, with D hard to call. In germline, CDR1 is SEHNR, CDR2 FQNEAQ (reference sequence). V was trimmed by 2 bases and J by 0 bases, leaving 4 bases between them. The CDR3 runs to 13 residues. CDR3 amino acids: CASSLQANYGYTF. The CDR3 DNA sequence: TGTGCCAGCAGCTTACAAGCTAACTATGGCTACACCTTC.

This chain links TRBV6-4 with TRBJ2-3; D unresolved. CDR1 is MRHNA and CDR2 is SNTAGT in the germline V gene. The ends were cut back, 5 bases at V and 6 bases at J, with 9 bases in the middle. This CDR3 has 12 amino acids. In DNA, the CDR3 is TGTGCCAGCAGTCCTACATCTGATACGCAGTATTTT. It yields the protein CASSPTSDTQYF.

The V call is TRBV19, the J call TRBJ2-1; 10 nucleotides match TRBD1. Germline V gives CDR1 LNHDA, CDR2 SQIVND (reference sequence). After removal of 4 bases from V and 4 bases from J, the junction contained 4 bases not matched to a gene. This CDR3 comprises 15 residues. CDR3 sequence (DNA): TGTGCCAGTAGTACGACGGGACAGGGGTACAATGAGCAGTTCTTC. The encoded protein is CASSTTGQGYNEQFF.

The chain recombines TRBV4-3 with TRBJ2-5; 10 bases map to TRBD2. There are 15 residues in the CDR3. V was clipped by 5 bases and J by 4 bases; unmatched bases: 7. Germline assignment: CDR1 LGHNA and CDR2 YSLEER. CDR3 DNA: TGCGCCAGCAGCAGAGCCAGCGGGGGGGTAGAGACCCAGTACTTC. The encoded protein is CASSRASGGVETQYF.

The V call is TRBV6-1, the J call TRBJ1-1; tentative D call: TRBD1 (5 bases). The CDR3 consists of 15 residues. Trimming took off 0 bases at V and 4 bases at J, with 12 bases between the two ends. Germline V gene sequence: CDR1 MNHNS, CDR2 SASEGT. For the CDR3, the DNA is TGTGCCAGCAGTGAAGCGCTGGACATACCCACTGAAGCTTTCTTT. It codes for CASSEALDIPTEAFF.

This chain uses TRBV30 with TRBJ1-2, with a tentative D call TRBD1 (6 bases). The CDR3 sequence is 15 residues long. The V and J ends lost 2 bases and 5 bases respectively, with 18 bases between them. CDR1 and CDR2 (germline): GTSNPN, SVGIG (reference sequence). The CDR3 DNA reads as TGTGCCTGGAGTCTAACAGGGTTCCTGGGGTATGGCTACACCTTC. Its translation: CAWSLTGFLGYGYTF.

This clone has just a few counts. The chain recombines TRBV30 with TRBJ2-1; 14 nucleotides agree with TRBD2. V shed 5 bases, J shed 9 bases, and the junction held 6 bases outside the gene matches. CDR1 and CDR2 (germline): GTSNPN, SVGIG (reference sequence). The CDR3 loop spans 14 amino acids. CDR3 residues: CAWSGLAGVTEQFF. CDR3 nucleotides: TGTGCCTGGTCGGGACTAGCGGGAGTAACTGAGCAGTTCTTC.

The chain is built from TRBV5-1 and TRBJ1-1, with D unclear. The CDR3 is 16 amino acids. V was cut by 1 base and J by 0 bases, with 13 bases left in between. From germline, CDR1 is SGHRS and CDR2 YFSETQ. The CDR3 loop reads CASSLQTDLMNTEAFF. CDR3 in DNA: TGCGCCAGCAGCTTGCAGACGGACCTGATGAACACTGAAGCTTTCTTT.

This clone is deemed medium-sized (0.01 to 0.1%). The rearrangement joins TRBV27 to TRBJ1-1; D is uncertain. The CDR3 consists of 14 residues. The germline V gene has CDR1 MNHEY and CDR2 SMNVEV (reference sequence). V was shortened by 6 bases and J by 0 bases, with 11 bases between the two germline ends. The CDR3 bases are TGTGCCAGCAGCGGCGGAAGGATGAACACTGAAGCTTTCTTT. Its translation is CASSGGRMNTEAFF.

This CDR3 reads CASSLFRGAGEQYF. CDR3 sequence (DNA): TGTGCCAGCAGTTTATTTAGGGGCGCGGGGGAGCAGTACTTC. V usage is TRBV27 and J usage is TRBJ2-7; weak D call: TRBD2 (6 bases). CDR3 length: 14 amino acids. The ends were cut back, 1 base at V and 7 bases at J, with 14 bases in the middle. The germline V gene has CDR1 MNHEY and CDR2 SMNVEV (reference sequence).

This clone is medium-sized within its sample. The chain's CDR3 is CASSSNPGQGSGYTF. DNA of the CDR3: TGCGCCAGCAGCTCTAACCCGGGACAGGGGTCTGGCTACACCTTC. The chain uses TRBV5-1 and TRBJ1-2; TRBD1 matches at 10 bases. The CDR3 totals 15 residues. From germline, CDR1 is SGHRS and CDR2 YFSETQ. J lost 7 bases, V lost 3 bases, and 9 bases had no gene match.

J is TRBJ1-5 and V is TRBV11-2; no firm D call. The CDR3 totals 15 residues. Germline-derived CDR1 and CDR2 are SGHAT and FQNNGV. V lost 0 bases and J lost 1, with 7 bases in between. The DNA for the CDR3 is TGTGCCAGCAGCTTAGATGGGTTAAGCAATCAGCCCCAGCATTTT. It encodes CASSLDGLSNQPQHF.

This chain connects TRBV9 to TRBJ2-5; 11 nucleotides align to TRBD2. Germline V gives CDR1 SGDLS, CDR2 YYNGEE. This CDR3 spans 17 amino acids. V lost 3 bases to trimming and J lost 3 bases; unmatched junction nucleotides: 10. CDR3 protein: CASSDDSGSGGEETQYF. The CDR3 DNA follows: TGTGCCAGCAGCGACGATAGTGGTAGCGGGGGGGAAGAGACCCAGTACTTC.

The chain combines TRBV28 with TRBJ2-3; 7 bases are a match to TRBD2. Trimming took 6 bases from V and 2 from J; bases not matched to a gene: 5. The germline V gene has CDR1 MDHEN and CDR2 SYDVKM. CDR3 length equals 14 residues. CDR3 bases: TGTGCCAGCAGCTTAAGCGGGATCACAGATACGCAGTATTTT. Translating it yields CASSLSGITDTQYF.

V usage is TRBV9 and J usage is TRBJ1-4; D is undetermined. Germline V gives CDR1 SGDLS, CDR2 YYNGEE. The CDR3 is made up of 15 amino acids. V was trimmed by 0 bases and J by 4 bases, leaving 10 bases between them. The CDR3 DNA reads as TGTGCCAGCAGCGTAGGTGCCGGGTTTAATGAAAAACTGTTTTTT. Its protein is CASSVGAGFNEKLFF.

This clone has only one observation. The chain has TRBV7-9 and TRBJ2-3, with TRBD2 as a possible D gene (5 bases). The ends were cut back, 2 bases at V and 0 bases at J, with 12 bases in the middle. In germline, CDR1 is SEHNR, CDR2 FQNEAQ (reference sequence). The CDR3 is 16 amino acids. The CDR3 sequence is CASSLSSGISTDTQYF. CDR3 sequence (DNA): TGTGCCAGCAGCTTAAGTTCGGGGATTAGCACAGATACGCAGTATTTT.

The V gene is TRBV5-1, the J gene TRBJ2-1, with D unclear. CDR3 length equals 12 residues. Trimming removed 4 bases at V and 4 bases at J, with 6 bases between. Germline CDR1 SGHRS, CDR2 YFSETQ. The CDR3 region is CASSVIYNEQFF. The CDR3 DNA sequence: TGCGCCAGCAGCGTAATATACAATGAGCAGTTCTTC. The full variable domain, with the rest looked up from reference TRBV5-1 and TRBJ2-1, is KAGVTQTPRYLIKTRGQQVTLSCSPISGHRSVSWYQQTPGQGLQFLFEYFSETQRNKGNFPGRFSGRQFSNSRSEMNVSTLELGDSALYLCASSVIYNEQFFGPGTRLTVL.

The V and J genes are TRBV11-2 and TRBJ2-1; the match to TRBD1 covers 7 bases. The V gene's germline CDR1 is SGHAT and CDR2 FQNNGV. CDR3 size: 14 residues. The V gene end was trimmed by 0 bases and the J gene end by 13 bases; junction bases not matched to a gene: 9. The CDR3 bases are TGTGCCAGCAGCTTAGACCCAGGGGGAACTTCTCAGTTCTTC. Its translation is CASSLDPGGTSQFF. The complete variable domain, with remaining parts taken from reference TRBV11-2 and TRBJ2-1, reads EAGVAQSPRYKIIEKRQSVAFWCNPISGHATLYWYQQILGQGPKLLIQFQNNGVVDDSQLPKDRFSAERLKGVDSTLKIQPAKLEDSAVYLCASSLDPGGTSQFFGPGTRLTVL.

This sequence joins TRBV6-7 and TRBJ2-3, with 9 nucleotides matching TRBD1. TRBV6-7 is annotated as an ORF whose role is uncertain. Germline trimming cut 1 base from V and 0 bases from J; bases unmatched to any gene: 5. The CDR3 runs to 17 residues. The CDR3 loop reads CASSYLVGQGSTDTQYF. In DNA, the CDR3 is TGTGCCAGCAGTTACTTAGTGGGACAGGGAAGCACAGATACGCAGTATTTT.